This T cell receptor (beta chain) was documented in a study of T-cell reconstitution after alpha-beta-depleted transplantation in children (dated by TCRdb to the mid-2010s). For context, the study as a whole: Using TCR repertoire profiling, the study followed T-cell immune reconstitution in a quantitative way in children after TCRalphabeta/CD19-depleted allogeneic hematopoietic cell transplantation.

Sequences SQVTM (CDR1) and ANQGSEA (CDR2) are obtained from the germline V gene. Germline trimming: 6 bases from V, 6 bases from J; junction bases outside gene matches: 11. Taken from cysteine to phenylalanine, the CDR3 has 15 residues. Only the CDR3 DNA is retained, 45 bases long and in frame from the first base. About this clonotype: The antigen this receptor binds is unknown. Base qualities are not recorded, but no much larger clone differs from it by a single base.

Library preparation used PCR. For sequencing, an Illumina HiSeq 2500 was employed. TCR libraries were prepared with molecular barcoding, using unique molecular identifiers to normalize TCRbeta repertoire quantification. TCRdb redid the processing of the public reads, applying fastp at Q25 and MiXCR, and retained in-frame beta chains. Rows merge per CDR3 protein into single entries with the most common DNA and genes. For this sample there are under 450,000 distinct CDR3 sequences; 10% to 15% appear just once. The ten largest make up about 4.5% of the sample. This clonotype originated in a human donor who donated a stem cell graft to a child with Fanconi anemia. This receptor chain uses TRBV29-1 and TRBJ2-2, with 9 bases matching TRBD1. Sample: PBMCs, taken from the stem cell graft. The sequence in DNA is TGCAGCGTCGGAACTGCCGGGACAGGGTCCGGGGAGCTGTTTTTT. Its protein reads: CSVGTAGTGSGELFF.